Sequencing of this TCR beta chain was carried out in a study of response to subunit inactivated influenza vaccine. This clonotype has just a few counts. V was trimmed by 6 bases and J by 2 bases, leaving 11 bases between them. This CDR3 has 14 amino acids. CDR1 and CDR2 from the germline V gene are SGHRS and YFSETQ. TCRdb re-called the RT-PCR reads through MiXCR, storing one row per CDR3 protein. This table has 500,000 to 700,000 distinct CDR3 sequences, roughly 23% appearing once. The sample was also reused in another study, on T cells expressing NK-cell markers. That work states: What made the TCR beta cDNA was 5'RACE template switching with UMIs. The study sequenced eight donors, seven HCMV-seropositive and one seronegative. The authors restricted sorting to alpha-beta TCR T cells with an anti-gamma-delta TCR antibody in several experiments. More than 5 donors showed dominant NKG2C+ clonotypes comprising roughly 1.0-7.0% of their CD8+ T cells.

Sequences were derived from CD4+ T cells sorted from PBMCs, sampled 11 to 12 days after vaccination. This sequence originates from a man in his forties or fifties who received an inactivated influenza vaccine. V and J are TRBV5-1 and TRBJ1-4, with D possibly TRBD1 on 5 matching bases. Here the CDR3 reads CASNYGGTNEKLFF. CDR3 nucleotide sequence: TGCGCCAGCAACTACGGGGGGACTAATGAAAAACTGTTTTTT.